The 22 T cell receptor beta chains below were found in one sample sequenced in a study of T cell responses to AZD1222 COVID-19 vaccine. Profiling relied on immunoSEQ multiplex PCR, and the TCRdb table lists in-frame clones only, not all of them. The sample has over 100,000 clones, about 83% seen once. This material consisted of peripheral blood, taken on day 0 of AZD1222 vaccination. Source of these receptors: an adult in good health.

The V call is TRBV2, the J call TRBJ1-1; 8 nucleotides align to TRBD1. After removal of 6 bases from V and 4 bases from J, the junction contained 7 bases not matched to a gene. There are 14 residues in the CDR3. Germline loops: CDR1 SNHLY, CDR2 FYNNEI. DNA of the CDR3: TGTGCCAGCAGCATAAGACAGGGGACCACTGAAGCTTTCTTT. Translating gives CASSIRQGTTEAFF.

The chain uses TRBV5-1 and TRBJ1-6; D possibly corresponds to TRBD1 (6 bases). CDR3 length: 17 residues. Trimming shortened V by 2 bases and J by 8 bases, and 20 bases separated the two germline ends. CDR1 and CDR2 from the germline V gene are SGHRS and YFSETQ. The CDR3 DNA is TGCGCCAGCAGCTTAACCCCAGGGGCAGGGAGGTATTCACCCCTCCACTTT. It yields the protein CASSLTPGAGRYSPLHF.

This clone was seen a single time. The chain carries TRBV28 and TRBJ2-5; D is undetermined. This CDR3 spans 14 amino acids. Germline CDR1 is MDHEN and CDR2 is SYDVKM. The germline V and J ends were trimmed by 2 bases and 7 bases, with 14 bases remaining between them. The DNA for the CDR3 is TGTGCCAGCAGTTTACCGACTCCCATGGGGACCCAGTACTTC. Translation gives CASSLPTPMGTQYF.

This chain links TRBV11-2 with TRBJ2-5; 8 nucleotides match TRBD1. Germline CDR1 and CDR2: SGHAT and FQNNGV. CDR3 size: 16 residues. The trim removed 5 bases at V and 3 bases at J, leaving 11 bases unmatched. As DNA, the CDR3 is TGTGCCAGCAGCCCCCCATCCAGGGGGCTAGAAGAGACCCAGTACTTC. Protein sequence: CASSPPSRGLEETQYF.

The chain recombines TRBV6-6 with TRBJ2-7; no firm D call. The CDR3 totals 12 residues. The germline CDR1 and CDR2 sequences are MNHNY and SVGAGI (reference sequence). Trimming shortened V by 5 bases and J by 6 bases, and 11 bases separated the two germline ends. CDR3 bases: TGTGCCAGCAGTGACCGAGAGATCGAGCAGTACTTC. This translates into CASSDREIEQYF.

This chain connects TRBV3-1 (or the pseudogene TRBV3-2) to TRBJ2-3, with 11 bases identical to TRBD2. V gave up 0 bases and J gave up 6 bases; unmatched junction bases: 8. The CDR3 contains 17 residues. In germline, CDR1 is LGHDT, CDR2 YNNKEL (reference sequence). DNA for the CDR3: TGTGCCAGCAGCCAAGATCTTCGACTAGCGGGACGGGATACGCAGTATTTT. Its protein is CASSQDLRLAGRDTQYF.

This sequence joins TRBV10-3 and TRBJ1-1; D is possibly TRBD1 (5 bases). Trimming took 8 bases from V and 4 from J, leaving 11 bases between them. Germline V gene lookup returns CDR1 ENHRY and CDR2 SYGVKD. This CDR3 has 12 amino acids. The CDR3 bases are TGTGCCATCGGGGGGGAGCGCACTGAAGCTTTCTTT. Translating it yields CAIGGERTEAFF.

The chain couples TRBV5-1 to TRBJ1-2; no reliable D call. Trimming removed 4 bases at V and 0 bases at J, with 16 bases between. CDR1 and CDR2 (germline): SGHRS, YFSETQ. There are 16 residues in the CDR3. In DNA, the CDR3 is TGCGCCAGCAGCCCCGATGTTAGGACTCCTAACTATGGCTACACCTTC. Protein sequence: CASSPDVRTPNYGYTF.

This clone is a singleton in its sample. J is TRBJ1-2 and V is TRBV5-1, with D unclear. There are 14 residues in the CDR3. The V gene's germline CDR1 is SGHRS and CDR2 YFSETQ. Trimming removed 0 bases from V and 2 bases from J, with 8 bases in between. CDR3 region: CASSLVPGNYGYTF. The CDR3 DNA follows: TGCGCCAGCAGCTTGGTTCCAGGAAACTATGGCTACACCTTC.

The chain joins TRBV28 to TRBJ1-1; weak D call: TRBD1 (5 bases). CDR1 is MDHEN, CDR2 SYDVKM, per germline. Trimming pared 2 bases from V and 5 bases from J, leaving 12 bases between. There are 14 residues in the CDR3. CDR3 region: CASSLGGISTEAFF. The CDR3 bases are TGTGCCAGCAGTTTAGGGGGGATTAGTACTGAAGCTTTCTTT.

This clone was seen only a few times. The rearrangement links TRBV4-1 to TRBJ1-3; D is undetermined. The CDR3 is made up of 15 amino acids. From germline, CDR1 is MGHRA and CDR2 YSYEKL. V lost 5 bases, J lost 4 bases, and 15 bases lay in between. The CDR3 nucleotides read TGCGCCAGCAGCGTCGCGGGTTCAGAAGGAAACACCATATATTTT. Translating gives CASSVAGSEGNTIYF.

V usage is TRBV28 and J usage is TRBJ1-2; 7 bases agree with TRBD1. V was clipped by 10 bases and J by 4 bases; unmatched bases: 9. Germline lookup yields CDR1 MDHEN and CDR2 SYDVKM. The CDR3 consists of 13 residues. CDR3 sequence reads: CATRNRGIYGYTF. The CDR3 coding sequence is TGTGCCACCCGAAACAGGGGAATCTATGGCTACACCTTC.

J is TRBJ1-1 and V is TRBV11-3; D might be TRBD1 (6 bases). Germline lookup yields CDR1 SGHNT and CDR2 YENEEA. The CDR3 consists of 15 residues. V lost 5 bases to trimming and J lost 9 bases, with 22 bases between them. The CDR3: CASSLAGKGDVQAFF. The CDR3 coding sequence is TGTGCCAGCAGCCTGGCGGGGAAGGGGGACGTCCAAGCTTTCTTT.

The V call is TRBV2, the J call TRBJ1-6; TRBD1 aligns across 8 bases. Trimming cost V 3 bases and J 13 bases; bases outside gene matches: 11. The CDR3 loop spans 15 amino acids. Germline CDR1 SNHLY, CDR2 FYNNEI. In nucleotides, the CDR3 is TGTGCCAGCAGTGACAGGGACAGGTCGACGGGGCCCCTCCACTTT. It encodes CASSDRDRSTGPLHF. Using reference TRBV2 and TRBJ1-6 for the parts outside the CDR3, the full variable domain is EPEVTQTPSHQVTQMGQEVILRCVPISNHLYFYWYRQILGQKVEFLVSFYNNEISEKSEIFDDQFSVERPDGSNFTLKIRSTKLEDSAMYFCASSDRDRSTGPLHFGNGTRLTVT.

The rearrangement joins TRBV15 to TRBJ2-5; 9 bases are shared with TRBD1. The CDR3 is made up of 16 amino acids. With 3 bases clipped from V and 2 bases from J, the junction kept 7 bases outside the gene matches. Germline V gene sequence: CDR1 LNHNV, CDR2 YYDKDF (reference sequence). The CDR3 reads CATSSTGQGYQETQYF. The DNA of the CDR3 is TGTGCCACCAGCAGTACTGGACAGGGGTATCAAGAGACCCAGTACTTC.

The V call is TRBV3-1 (or the pseudogene TRBV3-2), the J call TRBJ2-1; either TRBD1 or TRBD2 may fit D (5 bases each). Deletions cut 3 bases from V and 11 bases from J, with 8 bases between. The CDR3 contains 11 residues. Germline lookup yields CDR1 LGHDT and CDR2 YNNKEL (reference sequence). The CDR3 sequence is CASSQGRQQFF. CDR3 in DNA: TGTGCCAGCAGCCAGGGACGACAGCAGTTCTTC.

The gene calls are TRBV7-9 and TRBJ1-1; no firm D call. V gave up 4 bases and J gave up 3 bases, with 21 bases separating them. The length of the CDR3 is 17 residues. The V gene's germline CDR1 is SEHNR and CDR2 FQNEAQ (reference sequence). CDR3 region: CASSYHGSQLKDTEAFF. The DNA for the CDR3 is TGTGCCAGCAGCTACCATGGCTCACAGCTCAAAGACACTGAAGCTTTCTTT.

The chain combines TRBV28 with TRBJ1-5; maybe TRBD1 (5 bases). This CDR3 spans 15 amino acids. Per germline, CDR1 MDHEN and CDR2 SYDVKM. Trimming took 6 bases from V and 4 from J, leaving 16 bases between them. The DNA of the CDR3 is TGTGCCAGCAGACCGGGACCCGCTAGTAATCAGCCCCAGCATTTT. It translates to CASRPGPASNQPQHF.

The V gene is TRBV7-9, the J gene TRBJ1-2; unclear D gene. The CDR3 runs 12 residues. Germline-derived CDR1 and CDR2 are SEHNR and FQNEAQ (reference sequence). V was shortened by 10 bases and J by 7 bases, with 16 bases between the two germline ends. The CDR3 protein is CATRRVKGGYTF. CDR3 nucleotides: TGTGCCACCAGACGGGTTAAGGGTGGCTACACCTTC.

The chain joins TRBV6-2 or TRBV6-3 to TRBJ2-7; D perhaps matches TRBD1 (6 bases). CDR1 MNHEY and CDR2 SVGEGT come from the germline V gene. The V gene lost 2 bases and the J gene lost 2 bases, with 16 bases spanning the gap. CDR3 length: 16 residues. CDR3 DNA sequence: TGTGCCAGCAGTTACCCGACCGGGACAACTACCTACGAGCAGTACTTC. Its translation: CASSYPTGTTTYEQYF.

The chain uses TRBV7-3 and TRBJ2-5, with D maybe TRBD2 (6 bases). The CDR3 has 16 amino acids. V was pared by 5 bases and J by 1 base, with 17 bases between. The germline V gene encodes CDR1 SGHTA and CDR2 FQGTGA. CDR3 protein: CASSPRALASQETQYF. CDR3 nucleotide sequence: TGTGCCAGCAGCCCTCGGGCTCTAGCGTCCCAAGAGACCCAGTACTTC. Complete variable domain (other parts from reference TRBV7-3 and TRBJ2-5): GAGVSQTPSNKVTEKGKYVELRCDPISGHTALYWYRQSLGQGPEFLIYFQGTGAADDSGLPNDRFFAVRPEGSVSTLKIQRTERGDSAVYLCASSPRALASQETQYFGPGTRLLVL.

The rearrangement links TRBV13 to TRBJ1-2, with a weak D call TRBD1 (5 bases). V was shortened by 0 bases and J by 5 bases, with 10 bases between the two germline ends. The CDR3 is 14 amino acids. The germline CDR1 and CDR2 sequences are PRHDT and FYEKMQ (reference sequence). CDR3 coding DNA: TGTGCCAGCAGCTTAGGGTCTGGGGGGTATGGCTACACCTTC. Encoded protein: CASSLGSGGYGYTF.